This T cell receptor (beta chain) came from a study of OX40 agonist ivuxolimab in advanced cancers. Germline assignment: CDR1 SGHRS and CDR2 YFSETQ. The CDR3 consists of 16 residues. V dropped 0 bases and J dropped 9; count of bases not matched to a gene: 13. The protocol was immunoSEQ multiplex PCR, while the TCRdb copy is restricted to in-frame clones and leaves out a portion. The table records 30,000 or so clones, about 85% of them present only once. The starting material was CD4+ or CD8+ T cells sorted from blood, obtained in a trial of the OX40 agonist ivuxolimab. This TCR derives from an adult with an advanced solid tumor such as melanoma, head and neck, liver or kidney cancer. J is TRBJ2-3 and V is TRBV5-1, with TRBD2 identical over 7 bases. CDR3 residues: CASSLGVTSIPQTQYF. Here the CDR3 DNA reads TGCGCCAGCAGCTTGGGGGTGACTAGCATCCCACAGACGCAGTATTTT.